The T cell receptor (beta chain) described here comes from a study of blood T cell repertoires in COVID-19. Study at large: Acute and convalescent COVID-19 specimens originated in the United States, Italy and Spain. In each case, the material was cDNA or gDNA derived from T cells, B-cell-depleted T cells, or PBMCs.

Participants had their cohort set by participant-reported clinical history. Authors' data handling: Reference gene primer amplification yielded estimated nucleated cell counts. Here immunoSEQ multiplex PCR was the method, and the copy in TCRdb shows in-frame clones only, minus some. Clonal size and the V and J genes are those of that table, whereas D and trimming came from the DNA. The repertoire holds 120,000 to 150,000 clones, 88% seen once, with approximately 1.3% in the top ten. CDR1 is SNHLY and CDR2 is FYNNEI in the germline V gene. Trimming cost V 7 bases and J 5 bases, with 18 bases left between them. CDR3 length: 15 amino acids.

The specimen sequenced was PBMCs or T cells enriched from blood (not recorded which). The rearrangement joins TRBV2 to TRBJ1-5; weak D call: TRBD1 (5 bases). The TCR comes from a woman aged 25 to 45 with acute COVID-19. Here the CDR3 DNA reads TGTGCCAGCAAGGGGTTGGGAAATTGGGATCAGCCCCAGCATTTT. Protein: CASKGLGNWDQPQHF.